These 9 T cell receptor beta chains share one sample of origin, sequenced in a study of T cell responses to AZD1222 COVID-19 vaccine listed by TCRdb under 2021. Receptors were amplified or captured by the immunoSEQ multiplex PCR assay. TCRdb took this table from immuneACCESS and kept in-frame rearrangements with V and J called. Such tables lack part of the clones; where checked against another copy, unresolved V genes explain under half of the gap, and the rest is unexplained. The table for this sample lists about 100,000 clones; 92% of them were counted only once. The top ten clones comprise about 1.2% of the sample. The time point label, read with the paper, signifies: baseline before first vaccination. The sample consisted of peripheral blood, taken on day 0 of AZD1222 vaccination. These receptors all stem from an adult in good health.

The chain combines TRBV11-2 with TRBJ2-1; perhaps TRBD1 as D (6 bases). Deletions cut 0 bases from V and 4 bases from J, with 10 bases between. Germline assignment: CDR1 SGHAT and CDR2 FQNNGV. This CDR3 spans 15 amino acids. DNA for the CDR3: TGTGCCAGCAGCTTAGAGGCTCAGGGGTACAATGAGCAGTTCTTC. It codes for CASSLEAQGYNEQFF.

This chain connects TRBV25-1 to TRBJ1-3; D perhaps matches TRBD1 (6 bases). The CDR3 has 14 amino acids. The V gene lost 7 bases and the J gene lost 0 bases, with 10 bases spanning the gap. In germline, CDR1 is MGHDK, CDR2 SYGVNS. The CDR3 protein is CASNGDISGNTIYF. In nucleotides, the CDR3 is TGTGCCAGCAATGGGGACATCTCTGGAAACACCATATATTTT.

The chain links TRBV7-2 to TRBJ1-5; possibly TRBD1 for D (6 bases). Germline V gene lookup returns CDR1 SGHTA and CDR2 FQGNSA. Trimming left V 2 bases short and J 4 bases short, with 12 bases between. CDR3 size: 15 residues. The CDR3 DNA reads TGTGCCAGCAGCTTATTAGGACAGTCTAATCAGCCCCAGCATTTT. Amino acid sequence: CASSLLGQSNQPQHF.

The chain is built from TRBV27 and TRBJ2-7, with 10 bases matching TRBD2. Germline V CDR1 and CDR2: MNHEY, SMNVEV (reference sequence). V dropped 2 bases and J dropped 7; count of bases not matched to a gene: 11. CDR3 length: 16 residues. For the CDR3, the DNA is TGTGCCAGCAGTTTAAAGGGGGCTAGCGGGAGATGGGAGCAGTACTTC. This encodes CASSLKGASGRWEQYF.

CDR3 protein: CASSSREMSSGGEETQYF. CDR3 bases: TGTGCCAGCAGCTCCCGCGAGATGTCTAGCGGGGGGGAAGAGACCCAGTACTTC. V is TRBV7-9 and J is TRBJ2-5, with 12 bases identical to TRBD2. The V gene end was trimmed by 4 bases and the J gene end by 3 bases; junction bases not matched to a gene: 12. CDR3 length: 18 amino acids. CDR1 and CDR2 (germline): SEHNR, FQNEAQ (reference sequence).

This rearrangement joins TRBV18 to TRBJ1-3; maybe TRBD1 (5 bases). Trimming took off 4 bases at V and 0 bases at J, with 10 bases between the two ends. This CDR3 contains 15 residues. The germline CDR1 and CDR2 sequences are KGHSH and LQKENI. The CDR3 here is CASSLTGSSGNTIYF. CDR3 DNA sequence: TGTGCCAGCTCACTCACAGGTTCCTCTGGAAACACCATATATTTT.

The rearrangement uses TRBV15 and TRBJ2-1; 7 positions match TRBD2. V gave up 1 base and J gave up 6 bases; unmatched junction bases: 12. Germline CDR1 is LNHNV and CDR2 is YYDKDF (reference sequence). CDR3 length: 17 residues. The CDR3 DNA is TGTGCCACCAGCAGAGGGCCCCGGACCTCGGGGGGCAATGAGCAGTTCTTC. Protein product: CATSRGPRTSGGNEQFF. Supplemented by reference TRBV15 and TRBJ2-1, the full variable domain reads DAMVIQNPRYQVTQFGKPVTLSCSQTLNHNVMYWYQQKSSQAPKLLFHYYDKDFNNEADTPDNFQSRRPNTSFCFLDIRSPGLGDTAMYLCATSRGPRTSGGNEQFFGPGTRLTVL.

This clone was seen once. CDR3 region: CASSRQGPPYEQYF. For the CDR3, the DNA is TGTGCCAGCAGCCGTCAGGGTCCACCCTACGAGCAGTACTTC. This rearrangement joins TRBV3-1 (or the pseudogene TRBV3-2) to TRBJ2-7, with a tentative D call TRBD1 (5 bases). Germline values: CDR1 LGHDT, CDR2 YNNKEL (reference sequence). V lost 4 bases to trimming and J lost 2 bases, with 12 bases between them. This CDR3 is built from 14 residues.

V is TRBV5-1 and J is TRBJ2-1, with 9 bases matching TRBD2. The germline gives CDR1 SGHRS, CDR2 YFSETQ. J was trimmed by 7 bases and V by 0 bases; bases with no gene match: 5. This CDR3 has 15 residues. The CDR3 bases are TGCGCCAGCAGCTTGGAGGCGGGAGGGTGGAATGAGCAGTTCTTC. Protein: CASSLEAGGWNEQFF.